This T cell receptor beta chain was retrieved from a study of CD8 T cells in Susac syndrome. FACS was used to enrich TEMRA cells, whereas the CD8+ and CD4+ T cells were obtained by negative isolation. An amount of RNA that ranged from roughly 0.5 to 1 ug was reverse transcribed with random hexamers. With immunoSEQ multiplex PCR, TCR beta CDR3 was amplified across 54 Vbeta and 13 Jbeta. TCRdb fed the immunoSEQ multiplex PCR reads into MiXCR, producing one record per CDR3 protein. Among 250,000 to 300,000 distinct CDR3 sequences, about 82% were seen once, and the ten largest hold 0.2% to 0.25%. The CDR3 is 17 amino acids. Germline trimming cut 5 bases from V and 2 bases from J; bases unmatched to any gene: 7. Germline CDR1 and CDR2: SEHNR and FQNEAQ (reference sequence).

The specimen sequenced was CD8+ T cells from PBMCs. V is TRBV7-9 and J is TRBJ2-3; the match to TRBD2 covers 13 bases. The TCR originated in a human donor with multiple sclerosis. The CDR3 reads CASSTLTSGGYTDTQYF. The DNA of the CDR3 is TGTGCCAGCAGCACGCTGACTAGCGGGGGGTACACAGATACGCAGTATTTT.